Sequencing of this TCR beta chain was carried out in a study of CD8+ T cells in alopecia areata. Background on the study: Treatment with tofacitinib (6 to 18 months) was followed by 6 months off drug.

Regarding treatment: oral pan-JAK inhibitor, 5-10 mg twice daily. Researchers took lesional scalp punch biopsies and peripheral blood from people who were alopecia areata patients. This clone was observed a few times. Its specificity is unknown. Study outcomes and limitations: The link between baseline CD8+ expansion and response remains uncertain with one nonresponder.

Investigators isolated RNA and reverse transcribed it into cDNA to act as the sequencing template. Sequencing was performed with immunoSEQ multiplex PCR; in TCRdb, only in-frame clones are kept and a portion is missing. The sample lists over 150,000 clones; around half were seen once. Looked up from germline, CDR1 is LNHDA and CDR2 is SQIVND (reference sequence). With 6 bases removed from V and 1 base from J, the gap between germline ends came to 9 bases. CDR3 size: 13 residues. This clonotype was obtained from a human donor with alopecia areata. Sequenced here: CD8+ T cells sorted from blood, sampled at week 24, from a patient treated with tofacitinib. J is TRBJ1-1 and V is TRBV19; a weak D match, TRBD1 (5 bases). CDR3 nucleotides: TGTGCCAGTAGCCCCGGACAGAACACTGAAGCTTTCTTT. This encodes CASSPGQNTEAFF.